The present TCR beta chain was sequenced within a study of T-cell reconstitution after alpha-beta-depleted transplantation in children. Construction of the TCRbeta library involved unique molecular identifiers. TCRdb reprocessed the PCR reads with MiXCR, giving one entry per CDR3 protein. The sample has hundreds of thousands of distinct CDR3 sequences, around 17% seen once. V trimming: 4 bases; J trimming: 3 bases; junction bases outside the gene matches: 2. The CDR3 covers 15 residues. The sample holds many counts of this clonotype. The J gene is TRBJ2-3, the V gene TRBV12-3 or TRBV12-4, with 12 bases lining up with TRBD2. The input for sequencing was PBMCs from the stem cell graft donor, taken from the stem cell graft. The sequence came from a human donor who donated a stem cell graft to a child with acute myeloid leukemia. CDR3: CASSYTSGGTDTQYF. The DNA of the CDR3 is TGTGCCAGCAGTTACACTAGCGGGGGGACAGATACGCAGTATTTT.